The table lists the clone carrying this T cell receptor beta chain with many counts. Genomic DNA was the PCR template. Multiplex PCR with 30 forward and 13 reverse primers amplified the TCR beta CDR3. TCRdb itself ran the multiplex PCR reads through MiXCR, one entry per CDR3 protein. This table has 280,000 or so distinct CDR3 sequences, more than 40% appearing once. This record comes from a study of type 1 and type 2 diabetes patients. Germline lookup yields CDR1 GTSNPN and CDR2 SVGIG (reference sequence). This CDR3 region has 16 residues. Between the trimmed V and J ends, which lost 0 bases and 3 bases, there was a span of 15 bases.

This clonotype originated in a man between 18 and 35 years old with type 2 diabetes. This chain connects TRBV30 to TRBJ1-5; no clear D gene. The sample comprised peripheral blood mononuclear cells (PBMCs). DNA of the CDR3: TGTGCCTGGAGTGTATATTCCGACGGGTTCAATCAGCCCCAGCATTTT. Translated, it gives CAWSVYSDGFNQPQHF.